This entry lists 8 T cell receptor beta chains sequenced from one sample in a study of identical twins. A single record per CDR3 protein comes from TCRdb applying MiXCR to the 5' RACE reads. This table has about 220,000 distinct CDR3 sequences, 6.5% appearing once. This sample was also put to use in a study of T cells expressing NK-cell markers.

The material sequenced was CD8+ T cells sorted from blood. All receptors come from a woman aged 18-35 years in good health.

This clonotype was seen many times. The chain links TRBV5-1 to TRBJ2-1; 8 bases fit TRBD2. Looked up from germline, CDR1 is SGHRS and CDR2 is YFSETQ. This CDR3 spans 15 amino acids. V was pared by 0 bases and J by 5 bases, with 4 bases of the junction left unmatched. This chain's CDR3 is CASSLGAGANNEQFF. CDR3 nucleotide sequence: TGCGCCAGCAGCTTGGGAGCGGGGGCTAACAATGAGCAGTTCTTC.

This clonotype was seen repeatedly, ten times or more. The CDR3 coding sequence is TGTGCCAGCAGCCACCGAGCCGAGAAGCAGTACTTC. Amino acids: CASSHRAEKQYF. This sequence joins TRBV7-9 and TRBJ2-7; no reliable D call. In germline, CDR1 is SEHNR, CDR2 FQNEAQ (reference sequence). This CDR3 spans 12 amino acids. Trimming removed 5 bases at V and 8 bases at J, with 13 bases between.

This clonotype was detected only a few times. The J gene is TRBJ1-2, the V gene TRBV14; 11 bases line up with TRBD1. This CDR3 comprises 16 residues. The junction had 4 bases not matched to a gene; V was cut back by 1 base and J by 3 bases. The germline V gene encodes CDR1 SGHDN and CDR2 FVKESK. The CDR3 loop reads CASSQGPGQGDYGYTF. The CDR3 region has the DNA TGTGCCAGCAGCCAAGGGCCGGGACAGGGGGACTATGGCTACACCTTC.

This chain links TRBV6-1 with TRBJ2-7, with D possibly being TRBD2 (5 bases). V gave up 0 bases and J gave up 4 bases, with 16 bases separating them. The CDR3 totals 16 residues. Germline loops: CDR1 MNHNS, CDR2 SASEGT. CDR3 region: CASSEAQGRTAYEQYF. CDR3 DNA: TGTGCCAGCAGTGAAGCTCAAGGGAGAACGGCTTACGAGCAGTACTTC.

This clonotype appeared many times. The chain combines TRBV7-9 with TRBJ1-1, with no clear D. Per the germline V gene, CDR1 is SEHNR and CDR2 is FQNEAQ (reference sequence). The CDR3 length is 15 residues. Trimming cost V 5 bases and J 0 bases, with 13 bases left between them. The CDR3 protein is CASSPRVNMNTEAFF. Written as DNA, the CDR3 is TGTGCCAGCAGCCCGCGGGTCAATATGAACACTGAAGCTTTCTTT. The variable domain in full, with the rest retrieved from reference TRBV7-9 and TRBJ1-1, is DTGVSQNPRHKITKRGQNVTFRCDPISEHNRLYWYRQTLGQGPEFLTYFQNEAQLEKSRLLSDRFSAERPKGSFSTLEIQRTEQGDSAMYLCASSPRVNMNTEAFFGQGTRLTVV.

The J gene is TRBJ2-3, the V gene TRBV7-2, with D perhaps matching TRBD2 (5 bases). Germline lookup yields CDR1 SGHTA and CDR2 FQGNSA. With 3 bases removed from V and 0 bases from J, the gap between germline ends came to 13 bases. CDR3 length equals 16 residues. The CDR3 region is CASSFGRGFSTDTQYF. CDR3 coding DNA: TGTGCCAGCAGCTTCGGCCGCGGGTTTAGCACAGATACGCAGTATTTT.

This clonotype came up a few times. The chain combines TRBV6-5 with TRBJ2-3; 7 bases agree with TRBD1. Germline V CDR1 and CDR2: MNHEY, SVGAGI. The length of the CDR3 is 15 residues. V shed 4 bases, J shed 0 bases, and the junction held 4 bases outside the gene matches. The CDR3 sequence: CASSWGTASTDTQYF. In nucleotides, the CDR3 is TGTGCCAGCAGTTGGGGGACAGCTAGCACAGATACGCAGTATTTT.

The DNA of the CDR3 is TGTGCCAGCAGCCCAAACGGAAGGATCGAGACCCAGTACTTC. Protein product: CASSPNGRIETQYF. The chain carries TRBV25-1 and TRBJ2-5; no firm D call. The length of the CDR3 is 14 residues. V was cut by 6 bases and J by 5 bases, with 16 bases left in between. CDR1 MGHDK and CDR2 SYGVNS come from the germline V gene.